The rows below give T cell receptor beta chains drawn from one sample of a study of blood T cell repertoires in COVID-19. Libraries were prepared by immunoSEQ multiplex PCR; TCRdb keeps only in-frame clonotypes and omits some of them. The sample contains under 300,000 clones, around 83% of which appear only once. Sequenced sample: peripheral blood. The source is a man in his forties or fifties who had recovered from COVID-19. The CDR3 runs from the conserved cysteine through the conserved F or W. A D gene is named only where the DNA matches it firmly. Size is stated for part of the rows, as once, few or many counts, or as a class when the clone is expanded.

d_gene,j_gene,abundance,v_gene,CDR3nt,CDR3aa
TRBD2,TRBJ2-3,-,TRBV5-4,TGTGCCAGCAGCTTGAGGACTAGCGGGGCTAGCACAGATACGCAGTATTTT,CASSLRTSGASTDTQYF
-,TRBJ1-1,medium-sized,TRBV7-5,TGTGTCAGAAGCTTAGTAGGACGGGGAGACTTGAACACTGAAGCTTTCTTT,CVRSLVGRGDLNTEAFF
TRBD2,TRBJ2-1,-,TRBV5-5,TGTGCCAGCAGCTTGTCTAGCGGGGTAGACAATGAGCAGTTCTTC,CASSLSSGVDNEQFF
-,TRBJ1-5,-,TRBV4-3,TGCGCCAGCAGCCAAGACCTTCTAGGCAATCAGCCCCAGCATTTT,CASSQDLLGNQPQHF
-,TRBJ2-1,-,TRBV9,TGTGCCAGCAGCGAGGGGGGGACTTACAATGAGCAGTTCTTC,CASSEGGTYNEQFF
-,TRBJ1-1,-,TRBV24-1,TGTGCCACCAGTGATTTTTCGGGGACTGAAGCTTTCTTT,CATSDFSGTEAFF
-,TRBJ1-6,-,TRBV5-6,TGTGCCAGCAGCCTCAGGGTAAATTCACCCCTCCACTTT,CASSLRVNSPLHF
TRBD1,TRBJ1-1,-,TRBV18,TGTGCCAGCTCAATACCGACAGGGGGCAAGATCACTGAAGCTTTCTTT,CASSIPTGGKITEAFF
-,TRBJ1-1,-,TRBV7-2,TGTGCCAGCAGCTCGACCGGGACTCTGAACACTGAAGCTTTCTTT,CASSSTGTLNTEAFF
TRBD2,TRBJ2-1,-,TRBV9,TGTGCCAGCAGCGGTAGGGCGGGAGAGAATAATGAGCAGTTCTTC,CASSGRAGENNEQFF
-,TRBJ2-7,once,TRBV7-2,TGTGCCAGCAGCTTAGCCTCCGGGTATAGCTCCTACGAGCAGTACTTC,CASSLASGYSSYEQYF
-,TRBJ1-5,-,TRBV5-4,TGTGCCAGCAGCCAAGGGCCGGGGGATCAGCCCCAGCATTTT,CASSQGPGDQPQHF
-,TRBJ2-2,few,TRBV5-1,TGCGCCAGCAGCGTGAGCTCCCGTAACACCGGGGAGCTGTTTTTT,CASSVSSRNTGELFF
TRBD1,TRBJ1-5,-,TRBV5-4,TGTGCCAGCAGCATCGACAGGGGCGGTCAGCCCCAGCATTTT,CASSIDRGGQPQHF